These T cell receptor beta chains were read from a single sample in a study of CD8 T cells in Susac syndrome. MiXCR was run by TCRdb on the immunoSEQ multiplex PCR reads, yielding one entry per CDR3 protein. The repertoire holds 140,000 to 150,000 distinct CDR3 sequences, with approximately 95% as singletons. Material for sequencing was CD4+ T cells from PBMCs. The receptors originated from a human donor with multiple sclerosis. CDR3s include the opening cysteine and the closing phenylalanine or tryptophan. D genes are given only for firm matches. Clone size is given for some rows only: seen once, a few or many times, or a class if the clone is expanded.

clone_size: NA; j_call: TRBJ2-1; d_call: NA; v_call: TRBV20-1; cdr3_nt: TGCAGTGCGAAGGGGGAGCTGGATGAGCAGTTCTTC; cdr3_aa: CSAKGELDEQFF
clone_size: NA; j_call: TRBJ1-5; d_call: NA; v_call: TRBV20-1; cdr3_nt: TGCAGTGCCCCCGGCAGGTACCCAAATCAGCCCCAGCATTTT; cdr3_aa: CSAPGRYPNQPQHF
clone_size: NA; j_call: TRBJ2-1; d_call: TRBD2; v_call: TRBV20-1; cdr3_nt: TGCAGTGCTGGACTAGCGGATAACAATGAGCAGTTCTTC; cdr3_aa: CSAGLADNNEQFF
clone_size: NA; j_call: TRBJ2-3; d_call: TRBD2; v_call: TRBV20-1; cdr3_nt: TGCAGTGCTAGGGGCCTAGCGGGTAACGGACGGACGCAGTATTTT; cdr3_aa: CSARGLAGNGRTQYF
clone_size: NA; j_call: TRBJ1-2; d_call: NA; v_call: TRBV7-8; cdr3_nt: TGTGCCAGCAGCCTGGCACCTACTAACTATGGCTACACCTTC; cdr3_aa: CASSLAPTNYGYTF
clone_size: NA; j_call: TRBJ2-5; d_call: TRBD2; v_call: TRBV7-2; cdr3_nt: TGTGCCAGCAGAGCGGGGCGGGCCCAGTACTTC; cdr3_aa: CASRAGRAQYF
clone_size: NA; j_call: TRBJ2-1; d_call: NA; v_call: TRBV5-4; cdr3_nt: TGTGCCAGCCTCAACCCAGGTTTCAATGAGCAGTTCTTC; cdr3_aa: CASLNPGFNEQFF
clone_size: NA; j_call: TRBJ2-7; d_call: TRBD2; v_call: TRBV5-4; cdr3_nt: TGTGCCAGCGGACGAAGCGGGAGGGCCGTCGAGCAGTACTTC; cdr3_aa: CASGRSGRAVEQYF
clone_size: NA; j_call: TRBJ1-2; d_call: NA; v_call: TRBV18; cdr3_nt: TGTGCCAGCTCCCAGGAACCCAACTATGGCTACACCTTC; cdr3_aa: CASSQEPNYGYTF
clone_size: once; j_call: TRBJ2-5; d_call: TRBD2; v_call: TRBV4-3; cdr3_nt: TGCGCCAGCAGCCAAAGACTAGCGGGGGGGCCTGAGACCCAGTACTTC; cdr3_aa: CASSQRLAGGPETQYF
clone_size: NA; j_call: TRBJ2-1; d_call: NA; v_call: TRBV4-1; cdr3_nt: TGCGCCAGCAGCCAAGGCGGGACCGCGTACAATGAGCAGTTCTTC; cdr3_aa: CASSQGGTAYNEQFF
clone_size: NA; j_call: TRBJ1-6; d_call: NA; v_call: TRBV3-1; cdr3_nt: TGTGCCAGCAGCTTCGGGCGCAGCTATAATTCACCCCTCCACTTT; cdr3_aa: CASSFGRSYNSPLHF
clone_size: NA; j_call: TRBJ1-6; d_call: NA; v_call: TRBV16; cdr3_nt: TGTGCCAGCAGCCCCCGTGGGGTTGATTCACCCCTCCACTTT; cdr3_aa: CASSPRGVDSPLHF
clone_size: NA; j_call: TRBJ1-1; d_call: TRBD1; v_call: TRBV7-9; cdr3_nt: TGTGCCAGCAGCTTAGGTGCAGGGGGATCGTACACTGAAGCTTTCTTT; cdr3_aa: CASSLGAGGSYTEAFF
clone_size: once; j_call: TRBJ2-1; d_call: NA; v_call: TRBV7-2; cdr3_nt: TGTGCCAGCAGCAAAGGAGGGGGGCAAAATGAGCAGTTCTTC; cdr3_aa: CASSKGGGQNEQFF
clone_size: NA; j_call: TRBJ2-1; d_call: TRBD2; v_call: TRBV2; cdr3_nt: TGTGCCAGTACTAGCGGAGATTACAATGAGCAGTTCTTC; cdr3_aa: CASTSGDYNEQFF